Following are 15 T cell receptor beta chains from one sample sequenced in a study of CD8 T cells in ankylosing spondylitis. In TCRdb, the 5' RACE reads were re-called with MiXCR into one record per CDR3 protein. The data contain about 220,000 distinct CDR3 sequences, roughly a tenth of them singletons. What was sequenced was blood, either unsorted or a sorted T cell fraction (not recorded which). These receptors all stem from a male donor with ankylosing spondylitis or in good health (not recorded which).

V is TRBV6-5 and J is TRBJ1-1, with D possibly matching TRBD1 (6 bases). Deletions cut 2 bases from V and 5 bases from J, with 12 bases between. From germline, CDR1 is MNHEY and CDR2 SVGAGI. There are 14 residues in the CDR3. The CDR3 region is CASSYGGAATEAFF. In nucleotides, the CDR3 is TGTGCCAGCAGTTACGGGGGGGCGGCGACTGAAGCTTTCTTT.

This chain links TRBV7-6 with TRBJ2-7; 8 bases match TRBD1. The CDR3 contains 13 residues. CDR1 is SGHVS and CDR2 is FNYEAQ in the germline V gene. The J segment lost 4 bases and the V segment lost 5 bases, leaving 4 bases of the junction unmatched. Here the CDR3 reads CASSRQGRYEQYF. The DNA for the CDR3 is TGTGCCAGCAGCAGACAGGGGAGATACGAGCAGTACTTC.

V is TRBV25-1 and J is TRBJ1-1, with 7 bases fitting TRBD1. Germline CDR1 is MGHDK and CDR2 is SYGVNS. This CDR3 has 15 residues. J gave up 4 bases and V 5 bases, and 10 bases lay outside the gene matches. In DNA, the CDR3 is TGTGCCAGCAGTCCAATACAGGGGTTGACCACTGAAGCTTTCTTT. It encodes CASSPIQGLTTEAFF.

Ten or more counts support this clonotype. The gene calls are TRBV5-1 and TRBJ2-7; 7 bases align to TRBD1. Germline V gives CDR1 SGHRS, CDR2 YFSETQ. This CDR3 contains 14 residues. Trimming at V came to 4 bases and at J to 4 bases, leaving 8 bases not matched to a gene. The CDR3 DNA follows: TGCGCCAGCAGCCGACAGGGTGAGGAGTACGAGCAGTACTTC. Its translation: CASSRQGEEYEQYF.

This clonotype showed up many times. The CDR3 DNA reads TGTGCCAGCAGCTCGCCGGCTAGCGGGGGGGCTACAGATACGCAGTATTTT. As protein: CASSSPASGGATDTQYF. The gene calls are TRBV7-6 and TRBJ2-3, with 12 bases matching TRBD2. This CDR3 has 17 residues. Germline V lookup: CDR1 SGHVS, CDR2 FNYEAQ. The V segment lost 4 bases and the J segment 3 bases; nucleotides outside the gene matches: 8.

J is TRBJ1-4 and V is TRBV5-5; 10 nucleotides line up with TRBD1. The CDR3 loop spans 14 amino acids. Germline CDR1 and CDR2: SGHKS and YYEKEE (reference sequence). J was trimmed by 7 bases and V by 4 bases; bases with no gene match: 4. The CDR3 loop reads CASSPGQGFEKLFF. The CDR3 DNA is TGTGCCAGCAGCCCGGGACAGGGGTTTGAAAAACTGTTTTTT.

At least ten counts were recorded for this clonotype. The V gene is TRBV11-2, the J gene TRBJ2-1, with 13 positions matching TRBD2. The germline gives CDR1 SGHAT, CDR2 FQNNGV. J was trimmed by 0 bases and V by 0 bases; bases with no gene match: 5. The CDR3 is 19 residues long. The CDR3 sequence is CASSLEVGLAGASYNEQFF. In DNA form, the CDR3 reads TGTGCCAGCAGCTTAGAGGTAGGACTAGCGGGGGCCTCCTACAATGAGCAGTTCTTC.

This clonotype showed up many times. The J gene is TRBJ1-4, the V gene TRBV28, with 7 positions matching TRBD1. CDR1 MDHEN and CDR2 SYDVKM come from the germline V gene. The trim removed 6 bases at V and 5 bases at J, leaving 6 bases unmatched. The CDR3 length is 14 residues. The DNA of the CDR3 is TGTGCCAGCAGGGAGGGACAGAGAAATGAAAAACTGTTTTTT. It yields the protein CASREGQRNEKLFF.

At least ten counts were recorded for this clonotype. The chain carries TRBV14 and TRBJ1-2, with D maybe TRBD1 (5 bases). The V gene lost 4 bases and the J gene lost 0 bases, with 9 bases spanning the gap. The CDR3 spans 14 residues. Germline loops: CDR1 SGHDN, CDR2 FVKESK. CDR3 region: CASSPGRTNYGYTF. The CDR3 nucleotides read TGTGCCAGCAGCCCGGGACGGACTAACTATGGCTACACCTTC.

This clonotype came up many times. This rearrangement joins TRBV10-3 to TRBJ1-1; D not certain. Germline loops: CDR1 ENHRY, CDR2 SYGVKD. V lost 0 bases to trimming and J lost 2 bases, with 1 base between them. The CDR3 loop spans 12 amino acids. The CDR3, as DNA: TGTGCCATCAGTGAGTCAAACACTGAAGCTTTCTTT. Protein sequence: CAISESNTEAFF.

This clonotype was seen at least ten times. This sequence joins TRBV6-1 and TRBJ2-3; weak D call: TRBD2 (7 bases). V lost 10 bases to trimming and J lost 2 bases, with 13 bases between them. The germline gives CDR1 MNHNS, CDR2 SASEGT. This CDR3 spans 13 amino acids. The CDR3 region has the DNA TGTGCCATAAGGGGGGGAACCACAGATACGCAGTATTTT. It encodes CAIRGGTTDTQYF.

This clonotype was seen just once. A read error may account for a junction end that differs from germline. The V call is TRBV5-8, the J call TRBJ2-7; D unclear. The CDR3 is 14 amino acids. Germline assignment: CDR1 SGHTS and CDR2 YDEGEE. In DNA, the CDR3 is TGTGCCAGCAGCTCTGGGGTCGGCTCCTGCGAGCAGTACTTC. Translating it yields CASSSGVGSCEQYF.

Only a few counts were recorded for this clonotype. As DNA, the CDR3 is TGCAGCGTCGGCGACAGGAATAATTCACCCCTCCACTTT. Amino acid sequence: CSVGDRNNSPLHF. V gene TRBV29-1 combines with J gene TRBJ1-6, with D possibly TRBD1 on 6 matching bases. V was pared by 6 bases and J by 5 bases, with 11 bases between. The germline gives CDR1 SQVTM, CDR2 ANQGSEA. The CDR3 has 13 amino acids.

This clonotype has ten or more counts. This chain connects TRBV5-1 to TRBJ1-1; the D gene is possibly TRBD1 (5 bases). Trimming pared 8 bases from V and 3 bases from J, leaving 14 bases between. CDR1 is SGHRS and CDR2 is YFSETQ in the germline V gene. The CDR3 runs 13 residues. As DNA, the CDR3 is TGCGCCAGTCACGGGGAGGGGTACACTGAAGCTTTCTTT. This gives the protein CASHGEGYTEAFF.

This clonotype was counted at least ten times. The chain couples TRBV3-1 to TRBJ2-5, with TRBD2 matching 7 bases. The V gene's germline CDR1 is LGHDT and CDR2 YNNKEL (reference sequence). This CDR3 region has 15 residues. V shed 0 bases and J 4 bases; nucleotides not matched to a gene: 5. The CDR3 region has the DNA TGTGCCAGCAGCCAAGATACGGGGGGATTAGAGACCCAGTACTTC. The encoded protein is CASSQDTGGLETQYF.